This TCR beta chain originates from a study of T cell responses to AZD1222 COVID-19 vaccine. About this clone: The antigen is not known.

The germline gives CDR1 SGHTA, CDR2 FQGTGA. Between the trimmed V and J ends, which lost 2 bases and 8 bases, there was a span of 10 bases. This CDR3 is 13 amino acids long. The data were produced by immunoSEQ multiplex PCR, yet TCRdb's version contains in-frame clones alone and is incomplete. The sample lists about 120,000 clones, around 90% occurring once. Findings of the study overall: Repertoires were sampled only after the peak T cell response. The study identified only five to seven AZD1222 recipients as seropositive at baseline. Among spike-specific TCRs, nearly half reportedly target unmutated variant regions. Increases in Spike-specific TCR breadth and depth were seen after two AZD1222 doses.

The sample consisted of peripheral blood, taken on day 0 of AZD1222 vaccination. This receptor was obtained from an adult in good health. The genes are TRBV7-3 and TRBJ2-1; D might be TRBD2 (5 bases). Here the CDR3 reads CASSLYLRDEQFF. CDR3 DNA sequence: TGTGCCAGCAGCTTATATTTGCGGGATGAGCAGTTCTTC.